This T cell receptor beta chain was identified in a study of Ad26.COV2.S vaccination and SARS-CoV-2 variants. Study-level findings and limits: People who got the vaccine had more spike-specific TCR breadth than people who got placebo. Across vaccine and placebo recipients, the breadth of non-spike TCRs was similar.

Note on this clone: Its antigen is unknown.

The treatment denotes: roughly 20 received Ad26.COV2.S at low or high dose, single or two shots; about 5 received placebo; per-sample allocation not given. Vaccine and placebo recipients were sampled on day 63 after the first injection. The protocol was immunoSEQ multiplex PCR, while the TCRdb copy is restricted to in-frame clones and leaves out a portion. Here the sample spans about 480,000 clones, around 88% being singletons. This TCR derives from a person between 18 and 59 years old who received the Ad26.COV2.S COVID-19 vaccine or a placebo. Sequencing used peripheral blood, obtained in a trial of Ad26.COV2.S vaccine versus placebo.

The CDR3 sequence is CASSITGDVSNQPQHF. CDR3 DNA sequence: TGTGCCAGCAGTATTACAGGGGATGTAAGCAATCAGCCCCAGCATTTT. This chain connects TRBV27 to TRBJ1-5; TRBD1 matches 7 bases. J was trimmed by 1 base and V by 5 bases; bases with no gene match: 8. The CDR3 sequence is 16 residues long. Germline V gene lookup returns CDR1 MNHEY and CDR2 SMNVEV (reference sequence).